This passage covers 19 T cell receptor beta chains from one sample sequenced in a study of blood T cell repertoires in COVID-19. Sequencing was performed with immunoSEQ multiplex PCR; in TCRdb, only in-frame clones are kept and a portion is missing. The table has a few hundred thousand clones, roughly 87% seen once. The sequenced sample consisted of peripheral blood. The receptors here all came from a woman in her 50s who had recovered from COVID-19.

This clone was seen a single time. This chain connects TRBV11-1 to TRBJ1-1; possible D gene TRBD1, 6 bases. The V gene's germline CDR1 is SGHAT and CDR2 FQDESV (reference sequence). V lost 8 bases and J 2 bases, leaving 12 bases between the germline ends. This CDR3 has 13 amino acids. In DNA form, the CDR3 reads TGTGCCAGCCTCTCACAGGGTAACACTGAAGCTTTCTTT. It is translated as CASLSQGNTEAFF.

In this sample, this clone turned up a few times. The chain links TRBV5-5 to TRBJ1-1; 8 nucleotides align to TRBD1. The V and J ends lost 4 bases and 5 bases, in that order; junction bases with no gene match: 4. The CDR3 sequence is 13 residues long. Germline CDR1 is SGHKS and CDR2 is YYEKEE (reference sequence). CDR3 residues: CASSHDRGTEAFF. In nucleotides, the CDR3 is TGTGCCAGCAGCCATGACAGGGGAACTGAAGCTTTCTTT.

The CDR3 nucleotides are TGCAGCGCCGAAGCTCTAGACAGGACCCTTTACAATGAGCAGTTCTTC. This gives the protein CSAEALDRTLYNEQFF. The V and J genes are TRBV29-1 and TRBJ2-1; D possibly corresponds to TRBD1 (6 bases). V was shortened by 7 bases and J by 4 bases, with 23 bases between the two germline ends. The CDR3 loop spans 16 amino acids. Germline V gives CDR1 SQVTM, CDR2 ANQGSEA.

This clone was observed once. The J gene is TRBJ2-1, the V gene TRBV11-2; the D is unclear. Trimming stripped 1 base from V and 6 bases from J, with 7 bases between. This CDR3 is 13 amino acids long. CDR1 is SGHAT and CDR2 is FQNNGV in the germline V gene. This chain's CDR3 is CASSLVPSNEQFF. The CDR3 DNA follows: TGTGCCAGCAGCTTAGTTCCTAGCAATGAGCAGTTCTTC.

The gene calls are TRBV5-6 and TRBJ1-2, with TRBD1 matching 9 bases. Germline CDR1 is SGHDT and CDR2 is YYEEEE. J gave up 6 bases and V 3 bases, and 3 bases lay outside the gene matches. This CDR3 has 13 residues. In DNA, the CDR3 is TGTGCCAGCAGCTGGACAGGGGCTAATGGCTACACCTTC. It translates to CASSWTGANGYTF.

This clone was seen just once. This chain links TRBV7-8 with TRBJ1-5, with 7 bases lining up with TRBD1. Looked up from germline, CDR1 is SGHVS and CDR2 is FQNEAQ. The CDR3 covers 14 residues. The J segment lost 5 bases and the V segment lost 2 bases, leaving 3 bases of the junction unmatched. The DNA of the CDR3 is TGTGCCAGCAGCTTAAAGGGGGCCCATCAGCCCCAGCATTTT. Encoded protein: CASSLKGAHQPQHF.

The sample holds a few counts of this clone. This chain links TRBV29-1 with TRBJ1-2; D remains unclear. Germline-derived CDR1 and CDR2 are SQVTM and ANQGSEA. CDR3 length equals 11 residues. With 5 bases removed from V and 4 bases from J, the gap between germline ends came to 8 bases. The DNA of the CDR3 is TGCAGCGTTAGTAGTATCTATGGCTACACCTTC. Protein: CSVSSIYGYTF. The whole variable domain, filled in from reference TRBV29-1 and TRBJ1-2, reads SAVISQKPSRDICQRGTSLTIQCQVDSQVTMMFWYRQQPGQSLTLIATANQGSEATYESGFVIDKFPISRPNLTFSTLTVSNMSPEDSSIYLCSVSSIYGYTFGSGTRLTVV.

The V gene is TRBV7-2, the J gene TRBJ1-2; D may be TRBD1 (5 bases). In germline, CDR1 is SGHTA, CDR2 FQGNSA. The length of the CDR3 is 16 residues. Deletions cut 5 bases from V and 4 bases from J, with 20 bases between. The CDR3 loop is CASSPPGTFALYGYTF. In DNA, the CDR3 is TGTGCCAGCAGCCCGCCCGGGACTTTTGCGCTCTATGGCTACACCTTC.

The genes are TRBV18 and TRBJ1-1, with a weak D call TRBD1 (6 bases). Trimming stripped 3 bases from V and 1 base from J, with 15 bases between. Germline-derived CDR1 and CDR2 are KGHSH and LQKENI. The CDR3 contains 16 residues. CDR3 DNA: TGTGCCAGCTCACCCCGGGAGGCGACAGGGAACACTGAAGCTTTCTTT. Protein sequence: CASSPREATGNTEAFF.

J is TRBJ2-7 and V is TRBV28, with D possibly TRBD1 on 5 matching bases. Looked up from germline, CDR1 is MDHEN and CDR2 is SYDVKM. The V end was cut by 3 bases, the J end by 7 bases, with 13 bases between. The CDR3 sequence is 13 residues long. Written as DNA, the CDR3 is TGTGCCAGCAGTTTTGGGGCAGGGCCTGAGCAGTACTTC. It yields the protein CASSFGAGPEQYF.

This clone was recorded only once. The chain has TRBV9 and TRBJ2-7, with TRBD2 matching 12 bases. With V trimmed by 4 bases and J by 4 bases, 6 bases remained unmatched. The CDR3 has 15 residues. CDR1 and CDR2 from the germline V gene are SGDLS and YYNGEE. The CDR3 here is CASSHGLAGIYEQYF. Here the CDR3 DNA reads TGTGCCAGCAGCCACGGACTAGCGGGAATATACGAGCAGTACTTC.

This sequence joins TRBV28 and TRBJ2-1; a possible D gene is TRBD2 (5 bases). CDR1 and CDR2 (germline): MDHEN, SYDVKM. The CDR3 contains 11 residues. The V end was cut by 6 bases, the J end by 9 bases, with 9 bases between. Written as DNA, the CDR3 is TGTGCCAGCAGCCAAGGAGGTGAGCAGTTCTTC. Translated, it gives CASSQGGEQFF.

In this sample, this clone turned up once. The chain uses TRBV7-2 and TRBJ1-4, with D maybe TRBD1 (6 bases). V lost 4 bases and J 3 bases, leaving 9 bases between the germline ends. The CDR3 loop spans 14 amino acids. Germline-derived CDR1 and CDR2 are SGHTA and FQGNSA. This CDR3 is CASSSQGPNEKLFF. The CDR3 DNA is TGTGCCAGCAGCTCACAGGGACCTAATGAAAAACTGTTTTTT.

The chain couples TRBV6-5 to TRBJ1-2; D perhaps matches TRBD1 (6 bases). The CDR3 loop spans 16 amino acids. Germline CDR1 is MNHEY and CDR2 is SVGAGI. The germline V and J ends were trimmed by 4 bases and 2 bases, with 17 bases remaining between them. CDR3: CASSFNRVVPNYGYTF. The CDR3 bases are TGTGCCAGCAGTTTTAACAGGGTTGTACCCAACTATGGCTACACCTTC.

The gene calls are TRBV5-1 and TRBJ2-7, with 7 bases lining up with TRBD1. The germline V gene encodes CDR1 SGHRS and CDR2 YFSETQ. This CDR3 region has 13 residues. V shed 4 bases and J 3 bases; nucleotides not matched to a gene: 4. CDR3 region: CASSPGQSYEQYF. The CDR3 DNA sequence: TGCGCCAGCAGCCCGGGACAGAGCTACGAGCAGTACTTC.

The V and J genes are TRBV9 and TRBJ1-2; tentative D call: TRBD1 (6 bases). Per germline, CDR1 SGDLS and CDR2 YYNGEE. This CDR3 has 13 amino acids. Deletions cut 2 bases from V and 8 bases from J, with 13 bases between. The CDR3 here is CASSVEQGQGYTF. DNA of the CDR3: TGTGCCAGCAGCGTTGAACAGGGACAAGGCTACACCTTC.

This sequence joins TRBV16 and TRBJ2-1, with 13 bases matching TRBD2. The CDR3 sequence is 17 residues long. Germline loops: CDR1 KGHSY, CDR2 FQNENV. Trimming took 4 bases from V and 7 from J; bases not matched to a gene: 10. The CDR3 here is CASSPLRGLAGRNEQFF. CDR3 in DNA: TGTGCCAGCAGCCCTTTACGGGGACTAGCGGGAAGAAATGAGCAGTTCTTC. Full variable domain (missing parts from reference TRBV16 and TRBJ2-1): GEEVAQTPKHLVRGEGQKAKLYCAPIKGHSYVFWYQQVLKNEFKFLISFQNENVFDETGMPKERFSAKCLPNSPCSLEIQATKLEDSAVYFCASSPLRGLAGRNEQFFGPGTRLTVL.

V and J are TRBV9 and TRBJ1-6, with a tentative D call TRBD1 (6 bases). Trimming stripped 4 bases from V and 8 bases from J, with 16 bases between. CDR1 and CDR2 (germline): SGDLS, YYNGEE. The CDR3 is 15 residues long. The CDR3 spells CASSRTWTEDSPLHF. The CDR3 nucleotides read TGTGCCAGCAGCAGGACCTGGACAGAAGATTCACCCCTCCACTTT. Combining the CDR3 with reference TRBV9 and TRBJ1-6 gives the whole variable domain DSGVTQTPKHLITATGQRVTLRCSPRSGDLSVYWYQQSLDQGLQFLIQYYNGEERAKGNILERFSAQQFPDLHSELNLSSLELGDSALYFCASSRTWTEDSPLHFGNGTRLTVT.

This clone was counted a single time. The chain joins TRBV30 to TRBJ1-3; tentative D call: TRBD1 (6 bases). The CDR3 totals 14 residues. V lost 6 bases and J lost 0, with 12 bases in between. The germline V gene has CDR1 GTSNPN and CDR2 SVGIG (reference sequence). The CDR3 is CACAQGVSGNTIYF. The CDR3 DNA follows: TGTGCCTGCGCACAGGGAGTCTCTGGAAACACCATATATTTT.